These T cell receptor beta chains were read from a single sample in a study of blood T cells in healthy people across ages. One entry per CDR3 protein results from TCRdb running MiXCR on the 5' RACE reads. The sample includes fewer than 1,000,000 distinct CDR3 sequences, roughly 44% seen only once; the top ten take about 21%. Material: blood. These receptors all come from a man aged 55 to 69 in good health. Both conserved end residues are part of each CDR3.

v_gene	j_gene	CDR3aa
TRBV27	TRBJ1-4	CASSAAGTGNEKLFF
TRBV5-1	TRBJ1-1	CASSLNPGTAGEAFF
TRBV4-3	TRBJ2-1	CASSQEGGNEQFF
TRBV7-2	TRBJ1-2	CASTYIQGYYGYTF
TRBV6-2/TRBV6-3	TRBJ2-7	CASRGQLYEQYF
TRBV11-2	TRBJ1-2	CASSQGEDAGAVSLGYTF
TRBV7-2	TRBJ1-1	CANSSGQGKAFF
TRBV3-1	TRBJ2-1	CASSQDRGSRDSEFF
TRBV7-6	TRBJ2-7	CASSLNERGYEQYF
TRBV9	TRBJ2-3	CASSAPAVGGTQYF
TRBV7-2	TRBJ2-1	CASSPHRGNNEQFF
TRBV20-1	TRBJ2-3	CSARVFSPHTDTQYF
TRBV15	TRBJ1-6	CATSGFGEGGSPLHF
TRBV3-1	.	CASSIERGVLYNEQYF
TRBV5-1	TRBJ1-6	CASSLDGASYNSPLHF
TRBV30	TRBJ1-5	CAWEGGGNQPQHF
TRBV7-8	TRBJ2-6	CASSLARTIGRGANVLTF
TRBV5-1	TRBJ2-5	CASRSGTGGFETQYF
TRBV7-9	TRBJ1-2	CASSLVRVGDYGYTF
TRBV28	TRBJ2-7	CASSPSSFFQLEQYF
TRBV27	TRBJ2-3	CASSLSPYSTDTQYF